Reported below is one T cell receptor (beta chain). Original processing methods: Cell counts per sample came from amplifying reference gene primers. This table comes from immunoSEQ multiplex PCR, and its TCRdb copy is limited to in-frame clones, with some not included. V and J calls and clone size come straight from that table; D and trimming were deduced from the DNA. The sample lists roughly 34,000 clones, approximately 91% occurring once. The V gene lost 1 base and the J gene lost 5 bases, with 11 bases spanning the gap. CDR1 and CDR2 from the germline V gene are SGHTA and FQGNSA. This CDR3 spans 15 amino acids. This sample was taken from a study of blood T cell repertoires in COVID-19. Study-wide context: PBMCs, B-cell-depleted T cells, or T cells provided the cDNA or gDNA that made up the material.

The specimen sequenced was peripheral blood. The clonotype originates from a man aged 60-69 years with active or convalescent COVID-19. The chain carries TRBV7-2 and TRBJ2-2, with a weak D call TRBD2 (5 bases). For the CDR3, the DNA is TGTGCCAGCAGCTTAGGGCTGTCGGGGACCGGGGAGCTGTTTTTT. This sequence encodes CASSLGLSGTGELFF. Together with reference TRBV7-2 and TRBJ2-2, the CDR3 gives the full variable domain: GAGVSQSPSNKVTEKGKDVELRCDPISGHTALYWYRQSLGQGLEFLIYFQGNSAPDKSGLPSDRFSAERTGGSVSTLTIQRTQQEDSAVYLCASSLGLSGTGELFFGEGSRLTVL.